The 26 T cell receptor beta chains given below trace back to one sample, sequenced in a study of OX40 agonist ivuxolimab in advanced cancers. Assay used: immunoSEQ multiplex PCR; TCRdb lists only in-frame clones, some missing. The sample lists 16,000 or so clones; around 88% were seen once. Material: CD4+ or CD8+ T cells sorted from blood, obtained in a trial of the OX40 agonist ivuxolimab. These receptors were taken from an adult with an advanced solid tumor such as melanoma, head and neck, liver or kidney cancer.

This chain connects TRBV7-9 to TRBJ2-7; D is unresolved. V dropped 5 bases and J dropped 3 bases, with 11 bases sitting between them. Looked up from germline, CDR1 is SEHNR and CDR2 is FQNEAQ (reference sequence). This CDR3 region has 13 residues. The CDR3, as DNA: TGTGCCAGCAGCACTGAACGACTCTACGAGCAGTACTTC. Its protein product is CASSTERLYEQYF.

The genes are TRBV9 and TRBJ2-5; 7 bases map to TRBD2. The CDR3 is 16 residues long. With 2 bases clipped from V and 7 bases from J, the junction kept 14 bases outside the gene matches. Germline V gene data show CDR1 as SGDLS and CDR2 as YYNGEE. The CDR3 loop reads CASSVGGTSAAGTQYF. The CDR3 DNA reads TGTGCCAGCAGCGTTGGGGGTACTAGCGCCGCGGGGACCCAGTACTTC.

The genes are TRBV14 and TRBJ2-1; 14 nucleotides agree with TRBD2. Germline CDR1 SGHDN, CDR2 FVKESK. The J segment lost 6 bases and the V segment lost 5 bases, leaving 3 bases of the junction unmatched. The CDR3 spans 15 residues. CDR3 region: CASSYGLAGGNEQFF. In DNA form, the CDR3 reads TGTGCCAGCAGCTACGGACTAGCGGGAGGCAATGAGCAGTTCTTC. Complete variable domain (other parts from reference TRBV14 and TRBJ2-1): EAGVTQFPSHSVIEKGQTVTLRCDPISGHDNLYWYRRVMGKEIKFLLHFVKESKQDESGMPNNRFLAERTGGTYSTLKVQPAELEDSGVYFCASSYGLAGGNEQFFGPGTRLTVL.

The chain combines TRBV4-1 with TRBJ1-2; no firm D call. CDR1 and CDR2 (germline): MGHRA, YSYEKL. This CDR3 is built from 16 residues. The V end was cut by 0 bases, the J end by 3 bases, with 14 bases between. The CDR3 loop is CASSQDQWVEDYGYTF. As DNA, the CDR3 is TGCGCCAGCAGCCAAGATCAGTGGGTGGAGGACTATGGCTACACCTTC.

The chain joins TRBV5-6 to TRBJ2-1, with 7 bases that match TRBD1. This CDR3 comprises 16 residues. Trimming took 0 bases from V and 1 from J; bases not matched to a gene: 4. The germline gives CDR1 SGHDT, CDR2 YYEEEE. The CDR3 DNA reads TGTGCCAGCAGCTTGGCGACAGGGCGATCCTACAATGAGCAGTTCTTC. This sequence encodes CASSLATGRSYNEQFF.

This chain links TRBV10-3 with TRBJ2-5, with 10 bases aligning to TRBD2. J lost 3 bases, V lost 8 bases, and 9 bases had no gene match. This CDR3 region has 15 residues. Per the germline V gene, CDR1 is ENHRY and CDR2 is SYGVKD. CDR3: CAISRTSGPEETQYF. CDR3 DNA: TGTGCCATCTCGAGGACTAGCGGCCCCGAAGAGACCCAGTACTTC.

J is TRBJ2-3 and V is TRBV2; 7 bases are shared with TRBD2. This CDR3 is built from 15 residues. Germline lookup yields CDR1 SNHLY and CDR2 FYNNEI. After removal of 3 bases from V and 0 bases from J, the junction contained 3 bases not matched to a gene. CDR3 region: CASSERLASTDTQYF. In nucleotides, the CDR3 is TGTGCCAGCAGTGAGCGACTAGCTAGCACAGATACGCAGTATTTT.

CDR3 in DNA: TGCGCCAGCAGCCAAGTGGACATGGGATTTGTTCGGGAGCTGTTTTTT. This encodes CASSQVDMGFVRELFF. This chain links TRBV4-1 with TRBJ2-2; tentative D call: TRBD1 (5 bases). There are 16 residues in the CDR3. Trimming removed 1 base at V and 9 bases at J, with 18 bases between. In germline, CDR1 is MGHRA, CDR2 YSYEKL.

The chain carries TRBV12-5 and TRBJ2-7; TRBD2 is a possible D gene (7 bases). Trimming took off 1 base at V and 1 base at J, with 23 bases between the two ends. CDR1 is LGHNT, CDR2 FRNRAP, per germline. The CDR3 runs to 19 residues. Here the CDR3 DNA reads TGTGCTAGTGGTTTGGGCCACCGGGGGGCGATGATTAGGTCCTACGAGCAGTACTTC. Amino acids: CASGLGHRGAMIRSYEQYF.

The chain joins TRBV28 to TRBJ2-2; 14 nucleotides agree with TRBD2. Germline CDR1 and CDR2: MDHEN and SYDVKM. V lost 5 bases, J lost 4 bases, and 3 bases stayed unmatched. The CDR3 spans 16 residues. CDR3 region: CASSGGTSGSTGELFF. In DNA, the CDR3 is TGTGCCAGCAGTGGGGGGACTAGCGGGAGCACCGGGGAGCTGTTTTTT.

This chain joins TRBV5-1 and TRBJ2-3, with D possibly matching TRBD2 (6 bases). CDR1 SGHRS and CDR2 YFSETQ come from the germline V gene. V lost 5 bases to trimming and J lost 5 bases, with 9 bases between them. The CDR3 runs to 12 residues. CDR3 coding DNA: TGCGCCAGCAGTCCGGGAGTAGATACGCAGTATTTT. Translating it yields CASSPGVDTQYF.

This sequence joins TRBV28 and TRBJ1-2, with 10 bases matching TRBD1. CDR3 length equals 15 residues. V lost 5 bases to trimming and J lost 4 bases; unmatched junction nucleotides: 7. Per germline, CDR1 MDHEN and CDR2 SYDVKM. This CDR3 reads CASSPVGQGVYGYTF. In DNA form, the CDR3 reads TGTGCCAGCAGTCCCGTAGGACAGGGGGTCTATGGCTACACCTTC.

This sequence joins TRBV5-1 and TRBJ2-1; D unclear. V lost 4 bases, J lost 8 bases, and 19 bases lay in between. Germline values: CDR1 SGHRS, CDR2 YFSETQ. The CDR3 extends over 15 amino acids. The CDR3 region is CASSRTPGASDEQFF. For the CDR3, the DNA is TGCGCCAGCAGCCGTACTCCTGGCGCGAGTGATGAGCAGTTCTTC.

The chain is built from TRBV7-2 and TRBJ2-1; 7 bases fit TRBD2. This CDR3 has 14 residues. After removal of 3 bases from V and 7 bases from J, the junction contained 6 bases not matched to a gene. In germline, CDR1 is SGHTA, CDR2 FQGNSA. CDR3 coding DNA: TGTGCCAGCAGCTTCCCCTGGACTAGGAATGAGCAGTTCTTC. It specifies CASSFPWTRNEQFF.

The V call is TRBV2, the J call TRBJ2-2; 10 bases are a match to TRBD1. The CDR3 has 14 amino acids. The V gene end was trimmed by 6 bases and the J gene end by 6 bases; junction bases not matched to a gene: 4. CDR1 SNHLY and CDR2 FYNNEI come from the germline V gene. The chain's CDR3 is CASSLTGGPGELFF. DNA of the CDR3: TGTGCCAGCAGCCTGACAGGGGGCCCCGGGGAGCTGTTTTTT.

Details on this clone: As the CDR3 is not closed by the conserved phenylalanine or tryptophan, this likely results from a read error. In DNA form, the CDR3 reads TGTGCCAGCAGCTCAACGACTAGCCGAACATACGAGCAGTACCTC. It translates to CASSSTTSRTYEQYL. The V and J genes are TRBV7-8 and TRBJ2-7; the match to TRBD2 covers 7 bases. V was pared by 4 bases and J by 4 bases, with 10 bases of the junction left unmatched. The CDR3 covers 15 residues. CDR1 is SGHVS, CDR2 FQNEAQ, per germline.

As regards this clone: The sample has other DNA sequences that encode this CDR3 too. The chain couples TRBV7-2 to TRBJ2-7; 7 bases match TRBD1. Trimming cost V 1 base and J 1 base; bases outside gene matches: 4. This CDR3 comprises 15 residues. Germline values: CDR1 SGHTA, CDR2 FQGNSA. The CDR3 loop is CASSLGTGGSYEQYF. The DNA of the CDR3 is TGTGCCAGCAGCTTAGGGACAGGCGGTTCCTACGAGCAGTACTTC.

This chain links TRBV9 with TRBJ2-3, with TRBD2 matching 8 bases. J gave up 3 bases and V 0 bases, and 6 bases lay outside the gene matches. This CDR3 has 16 residues. Germline assignment: CDR1 SGDLS and CDR2 YYNGEE. The CDR3 sequence: CASSVGGGLATDTQYF. The CDR3 bases are TGTGCCAGCAGCGTAGGAGGAGGACTAGCTACAGATACGCAGTATTTT.

The gene calls are TRBV18 and TRBJ1-2; 11 bases are shared with TRBD1. Germline V lookup: CDR1 KGHSH, CDR2 LQKENI. Unmatched junction bases numbered 4, after V lost 5 bases and J lost 8 bases. The CDR3 covers 13 residues. In DNA form, the CDR3 reads TGTGCCAGCTCAGGACAGGGGGCAAGGGGCTACACCTTC. It specifies CASSGQGARGYTF.

The chain is built from TRBV28 and TRBJ1-1, with D possibly matching TRBD1 (5 bases). The CDR3 has 15 amino acids. Trimming stripped 1 base from V and 5 bases from J, with 14 bases between. Germline-derived CDR1 and CDR2 are MDHEN and SYDVKM. CDR3 DNA: TGTGCCAGCAGTTTATCCGACAGAACGGGGACTGAAGCTTTCTTT. This gives the protein CASSLSDRTGTEAFF.

The chain is built from TRBV2 and TRBJ2-3; D is uncertain. Germline V gene lookup returns CDR1 SNHLY and CDR2 FYNNEI. V dropped 2 bases and J dropped 0 bases, with 9 bases sitting between them. The CDR3 length is 15 residues. The CDR3 sequence is CASSESTISTDTQYF. Here the CDR3 DNA reads TGTGCCAGCAGTGAATCTACCATTAGCACAGATACGCAGTATTTT.

The chain carries TRBV14 and TRBJ2-3; TRBD2 matches 15 bases. The J segment lost 3 bases and the V segment lost 0 bases, leaving 4 bases of the junction unmatched. Per the germline V gene, CDR1 is SGHDN and CDR2 is FVKESK. This CDR3 has 18 amino acids. This chain's CDR3 is CASSQEGTSGRITDTQYF. CDR3 nucleotide sequence: TGTGCCAGCAGCCAAGAGGGGACTAGCGGGAGGATTACAGATACGCAGTATTTT.

This chain links TRBV10-1 with TRBJ2-1; no clear D. Trimming left V 3 bases short and J 6 bases short, with 12 bases between. Germline V CDR1 and CDR2: WNHNN, SYGVQD (reference sequence). The length of the CDR3 is 14 residues. The CDR3 DNA follows: TGCGCCAGCAGTGAAATTTCTCGTCGCAATGAGCAGTTCTTC. This encodes CASSEISRRNEQFF.

This chain joins TRBV2 and TRBJ2-7, with D perhaps TRBD1 (6 bases). The V and J ends lost 4 bases and 7 bases respectively, with 17 bases between them. There are 14 residues in the CDR3. Germline lookup yields CDR1 SNHLY and CDR2 FYNNEI. CDR3 DNA sequence: TGTGCCAGCAGTGCTGGCAGGGGTAGTTGGGAGCAGTACTTC. Amino acid sequence: CASSAGRGSWEQYF.

This rearrangement joins TRBV5-4 to TRBJ2-3; 8 positions agree with TRBD2. With 3 bases clipped from V and 5 bases from J, the junction kept 8 bases outside the gene matches. The CDR3 has 15 amino acids. The germline V gene has CDR1 SGHNT and CDR2 YYREEE (reference sequence). The CDR3 reads CASSSATGGRDTQYF. CDR3 nucleotides: TGTGCCAGCAGCTCGGCTACGGGAGGGAGAGATACGCAGTATTTT.

The CDR3, as DNA: TGTGCCAGCAGCCGAAGGTATCCCTACAATGAGCAGTTCTTC. This sequence encodes CASSRRYPYNEQFF. The chain carries TRBV7-8 and TRBJ2-1; D unclear. The CDR3 is 14 amino acids. V lost 5 bases and J lost 2, with 10 bases in between. From germline, CDR1 is SGHVS and CDR2 FQNEAQ.